This entry features one T cell receptor (beta chain) sequence. Its cognate antigen is unknown. Added by template switching were UMIs that each held a 6-nucleotide sample barcode. TCRdb reanalyzed the 5' RACE reads, giving one entry per CDR3 protein sequence and no DNA. The ten top clones account for under 3%, within a sample of 400,000 to 500,000 distinct CDR3 sequences. CDR3 length equals 15 residues. CDR1 DFQATT and CDR2 SNEGSKA come from the germline V gene (reference sequence). The data were obtained in a study of monozygotic twins with inflammatory bowel disease. Study observations and caveats: Discordant twins showed the same repertoire similarity as concordant twins, possibly from limited power. Differing immunosuppressive treatments may have added variability to patient repertoires.

This TCR was recovered from a human donor with ulcerative colitis or Crohn's disease, or a healthy co-twin of an affected twin (not recorded which). Sequenced input: blood. This chain uses TRBV20-1 with TRBJ1-1. The CDR3 region is CSAPGPAPMNTEAFF.